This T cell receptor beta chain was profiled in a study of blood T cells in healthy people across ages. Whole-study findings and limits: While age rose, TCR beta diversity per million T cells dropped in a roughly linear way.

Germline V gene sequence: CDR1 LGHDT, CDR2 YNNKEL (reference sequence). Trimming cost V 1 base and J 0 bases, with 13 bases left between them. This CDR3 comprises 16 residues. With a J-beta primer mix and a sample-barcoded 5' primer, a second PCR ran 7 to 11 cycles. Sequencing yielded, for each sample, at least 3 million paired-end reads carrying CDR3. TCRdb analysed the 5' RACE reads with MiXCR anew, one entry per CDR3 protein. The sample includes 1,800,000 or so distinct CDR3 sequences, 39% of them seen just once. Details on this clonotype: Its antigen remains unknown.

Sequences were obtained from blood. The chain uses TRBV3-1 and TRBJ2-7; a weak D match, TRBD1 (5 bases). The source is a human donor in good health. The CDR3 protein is CASSQATTVPSYEQYF. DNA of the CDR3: TGTGCCAGCAGCCAAGCTACGACAGTGCCCTCCTACGAGCAGTACTTC.